This TCR beta chain was captured in a study of T-cell memory formation after mild COVID-19. About the research overall: TCR clustering was largely donor specific.

Study results and caveats: Confirmation was lacking for SARS-CoV-2 specificity of second-wave clones that peaked on day 37.

This CDR3 is 17 amino acids long. The V gene end was trimmed by 3 bases and the J gene end by 3 bases; junction bases not matched to a gene: 7. In germline, CDR1 is SGDLS, CDR2 YYNGEE. A single record per CDR3 protein comes from TCRdb applying MiXCR to the 5' RACE reads. The table has around 110,000 distinct CDR3 sequences, roughly 14% seen once. There are a few counts of this clonotype. What it binds is unknown. The sequence was obtained from a young man who had mild COVID-19 (a few samples of this study predate the infection). Cell type and time point are not known. Sequences were obtained from PBMCs or a T cell subset sorted from them (not recorded which). The chain links TRBV9 to TRBJ2-1; TRBD2 matches at 12 bases. The CDR3 DNA is TGTGCCAGCAGCGGGGCTAGCGGGGGGGAACACTACAATGAGCAGTTCTTC. It specifies CASSGASGGEHYNEQFF.